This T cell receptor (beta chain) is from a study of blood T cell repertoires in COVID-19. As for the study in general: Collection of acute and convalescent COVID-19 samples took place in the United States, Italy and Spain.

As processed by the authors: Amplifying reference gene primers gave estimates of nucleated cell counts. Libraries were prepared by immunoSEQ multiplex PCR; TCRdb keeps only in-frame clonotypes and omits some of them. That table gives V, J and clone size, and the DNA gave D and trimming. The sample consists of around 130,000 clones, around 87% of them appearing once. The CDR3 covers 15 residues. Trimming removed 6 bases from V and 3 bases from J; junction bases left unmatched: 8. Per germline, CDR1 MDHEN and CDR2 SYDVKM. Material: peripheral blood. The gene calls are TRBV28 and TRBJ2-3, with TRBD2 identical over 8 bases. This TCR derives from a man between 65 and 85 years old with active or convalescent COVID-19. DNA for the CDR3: TGTGCCAGCAGCCTGAGCGGGAGTTGGACAGATACGCAGTATTTT. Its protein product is CASSLSGSWTDTQYF. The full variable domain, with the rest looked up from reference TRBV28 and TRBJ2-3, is DVKVTQSSRYLVKRTGEKVFLECVQDMDHENMFWYRQDPGLGLRLIYFSYDVKMKEKGDIPEGYSVSREKKERFSLILESASTNQTSMYLCASSLSGSWTDTQYFGPGTRLTVL.